The next 9 T cell receptor beta chains were all read from a single sample in a study of OX40 agonist ivuxolimab in advanced cancers. Assay used: immunoSEQ multiplex PCR; TCRdb lists only in-frame clones, some missing. The table records 8,500 to 13,000 clones, just under 75% of them present only once. The sample here was CD4+ or CD8+ T cells sorted from blood, taken in a trial of the OX40 agonist ivuxolimab. Every receptor here comes from an adult with an advanced solid tumor such as melanoma, head and neck, liver or kidney cancer.

Notes on this clone: The same CDR3 can be traced to other DNA sequences in this sample. This chain joins TRBV6-1 and TRBJ2-7; 11 bases fit TRBD1. This CDR3 spans 13 amino acids. CDR1 and CDR2 from the germline V gene are MNHNS and SASEGT. The J segment lost 4 bases and the V segment lost 10 bases, leaving 6 bases of the junction unmatched. CDR3: CATLGQGAYEQYF. The CDR3 DNA is TGTGCCACCCTTGGACAGGGGGCTTACGAGCAGTACTTC.

Judged by abundance, this clone is medium-sized (0.01 to 0.1%). The V gene is TRBV7-9, the J gene TRBJ1-2; possible D gene TRBD1, 5 bases. The length of the CDR3 is 12 residues. The V gene lost 5 bases and the J gene lost 6 bases, with 10 bases spanning the gap. From germline, CDR1 is SEHNR and CDR2 FQNEAQ (reference sequence). The CDR3 DNA follows: TGTGCCAGCAGCGTCGCAGGGAATGGCTACACCTTC. This translates into CASSVAGNGYTF.

This clone is labeled as medium-sized. This rearrangement joins TRBV5-8 to TRBJ1-2; 7 bases agree with TRBD1. CDR3 size: 15 residues. V dropped 1 base and J dropped 2; count of bases not matched to a gene: 5. Per the germline V gene, CDR1 is SGHTS and CDR2 is YDEGEE. CDR3 amino acids: CASSLWGQPNYGYTF. CDR3 sequence (DNA): TGTGCCAGCAGCTTGTGGGGACAGCCAAACTATGGCTACACCTTC.

The CDR3 loop reads CASSDGTGSVYEQYF. The CDR3 DNA follows: TGTGCCAGCAGCGACGGGACAGGGTCTGTCTACGAGCAGTACTTC. The V and J genes are TRBV9 and TRBJ2-7; 9 bases line up with TRBD1. Germline CDR1 reads SGDLS; CDR2 reads YYNGEE. The V segment lost 3 bases and the J segment 3 bases; nucleotides outside the gene matches: 7. The CDR3 has 15 amino acids.

The chain employs TRBV13 and TRBJ2-7; 7 positions agree with TRBD1. Germline V gene lookup returns CDR1 PRHDT and CDR2 FYEKMQ (reference sequence). The CDR3 has 14 residues. V lost 4 bases, J lost 2 bases, and 5 bases stayed unmatched. The CDR3 coding sequence is TGTGCCAGCAGCTCCGTGGACAGGACCTACGAGCAGTACTTC. Its translation is CASSSVDRTYEQYF.

The chain recombines TRBV5-4 with TRBJ2-7; 8 nucleotides agree with TRBD2. The V gene's germline CDR1 is SGHNT and CDR2 YYREEE (reference sequence). V dropped 2 bases and J dropped 2; count of bases not matched to a gene: 3. The CDR3 extends over 14 amino acids. The CDR3 nucleotides are TGTGCCAGCAGCTTTAGCGGGACGACCTACGAGCAGTACTTC. Its protein product is CASSFSGTTYEQYF.

The rearrangement joins TRBV29-1 to TRBJ1-4, with D hard to call. Germline V gives CDR1 SQVTM, CDR2 ANQGSEA. Trimming cost V 4 bases and J 16 bases, with 7 bases left between them. The CDR3 runs 8 residues. The CDR3 spells CSVAREFF. DNA of the CDR3: TGCAGCGTTGCCCGGGAGTTTTTT. The variable domain in full, completed from reference TRBV29-1 and TRBJ1-4, reads SAVISQKPSRDICQRGTSLTIQCQVDSQVTMMFWYRQQPGQSLTLIATANQGSEATYESGFVIDKFPISRPNLTFSTLTVSNMSPEDSSIYLCSVAREFFGSGTQLSVL.

This clone is medium-sized (0.01 to 0.1%) within its sample. This chain links TRBV29-1 with TRBJ2-3; D gene ambiguous. The CDR3 sequence is 12 residues long. Trimming shortened V by 6 bases and J by 1 base, and 8 bases separated the two germline ends. Germline values: CDR1 SQVTM, CDR2 ANQGSEA. The CDR3 protein is CSVWGGTDTQYF. The CDR3 coding sequence is TGCAGCGTGTGGGGTGGCACAGATACGCAGTATTTT.

The genes are TRBV2 and TRBJ1-5; D is ambiguous. The CDR3 is 15 amino acids. Germline V gene lookup returns CDR1 SNHLY and CDR2 FYNNEI. The V end lost 5 bases, the J end lost 1 base, and 12 bases lay between the germline ends. CDR3 sequence reads: CASSKRLTSNQPQHF. Here the CDR3 DNA reads TGTGCCAGCAGTAAAAGACTAACCAGCAATCAGCCCCAGCATTTT. The entire variable domain, with the rest obtained from reference TRBV2 and TRBJ1-5, is as follows: EPEVTQTPSHQVTQMGQEVILRCVPISNHLYFYWYRQILGQKVEFLVSFYNNEISEKSEIFDDQFSVERPDGSNFTLKIRSTKLEDSAMYFCASSKRLTSNQPQHFGDGTRLSIL.